This T cell receptor (beta chain) appears in the sequencing data of a study of blood T cell repertoires in COVID-19. Study at large: Some COVID-19 samples were acute and others convalescent; all came from the United States, Italy and Spain. T cells, B-cell-depleted T cells, or PBMCs supplied cDNA or gDNA.

Germline loops: CDR1 MDHEN, CDR2 SYDVKM. The CDR3 spans 15 residues. The ends were cut back, 7 bases at V and 0 bases at J, with 13 bases in the middle. Original methodology: Reference gene primer amplification in the assay estimated nucleated cell counts. Sequencing was performed with immunoSEQ multiplex PCR; in TCRdb, only in-frame clones are kept and a portion is missing. That table is the source of V, J and clone size, and D and trimming were worked out from the DNA. The sample has about 300,000 clones, around 88% seen once. The source is a woman in her 50s with acute or convalescent COVID-19. The rearrangement joins TRBV28 to TRBJ2-1; D ambiguous. The sequencing input was peripheral blood. Here the CDR3 reads CASTLLGRSYNEQFF. In nucleotides, the CDR3 is TGTGCCAGCACCCTCCTAGGCCGCTCCTACAATGAGCAGTTCTTC.